This T cell receptor beta chain came from a study of T cell responses to AZD1222 COVID-19 vaccine. General study findings and limits: Seropositive status at baseline applied to only a handful of AZD1222 recipients. Spike was spanned by vaccine-associated CD4 TCRs, with dominance at 160-218 and 743-854. No day 14 peak samples; only post-peak repertoires were characterized.

On this clone itself: Its target is unknown.

V was clipped by 5 bases and J by 3 bases, with 16 bases between them. The CDR3 length is 15 residues. The germline V gene has CDR1 LNHDA and CDR2 SQIVND (reference sequence). Repertoires were generated with immunoSEQ multiplex PCR, while TCRdb's copy carries only in-frame clones and drops some. The table shows approximately 92,000 clones, with roughly 88% occurring only once. The sequences come from peripheral blood, collected on day 0 of AZD1222 vaccination. The sequence came from an adult in good health. The chain couples TRBV19 to TRBJ1-1, with a possible D match to TRBD1 (6 bases). CDR3 sequence: CASSPQIPGDTEAFF. DNA of the CDR3: TGTGCCAGTAGTCCCCAAATCCCAGGGGACACTGAAGCTTTCTTT.